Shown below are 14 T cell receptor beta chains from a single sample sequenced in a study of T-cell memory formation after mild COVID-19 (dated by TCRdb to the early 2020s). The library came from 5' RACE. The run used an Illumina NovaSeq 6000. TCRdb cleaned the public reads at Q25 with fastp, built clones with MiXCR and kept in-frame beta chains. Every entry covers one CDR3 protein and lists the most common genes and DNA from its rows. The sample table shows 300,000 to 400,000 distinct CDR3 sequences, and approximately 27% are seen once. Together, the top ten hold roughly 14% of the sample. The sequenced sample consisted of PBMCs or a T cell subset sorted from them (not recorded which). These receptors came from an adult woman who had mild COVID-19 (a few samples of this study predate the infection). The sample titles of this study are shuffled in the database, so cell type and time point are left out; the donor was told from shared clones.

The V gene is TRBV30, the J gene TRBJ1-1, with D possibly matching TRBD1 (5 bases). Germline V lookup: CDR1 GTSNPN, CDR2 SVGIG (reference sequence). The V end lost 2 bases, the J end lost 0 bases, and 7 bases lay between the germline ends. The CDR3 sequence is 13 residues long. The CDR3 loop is CAWSLTVNTEAFF. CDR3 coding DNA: TGTGCCTGGAGTCTGACAGTGAACACTGAAGCTTTCTTT.

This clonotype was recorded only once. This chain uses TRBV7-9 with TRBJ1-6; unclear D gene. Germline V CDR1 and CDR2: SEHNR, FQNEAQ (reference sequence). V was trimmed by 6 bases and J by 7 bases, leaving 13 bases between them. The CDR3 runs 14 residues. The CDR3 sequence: CASRSWERNSPLHF. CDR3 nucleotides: TGTGCCAGCAGGTCGTGGGAACGAAATTCACCCCTCCACTTT.

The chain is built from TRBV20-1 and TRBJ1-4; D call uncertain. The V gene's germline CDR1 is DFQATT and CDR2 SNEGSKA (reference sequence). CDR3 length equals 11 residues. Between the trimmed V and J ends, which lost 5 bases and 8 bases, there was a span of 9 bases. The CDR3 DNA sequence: TGCAGTGCTTTTGATAAGGAAAAACTGTTTTTT. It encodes CSAFDKEKLFF.

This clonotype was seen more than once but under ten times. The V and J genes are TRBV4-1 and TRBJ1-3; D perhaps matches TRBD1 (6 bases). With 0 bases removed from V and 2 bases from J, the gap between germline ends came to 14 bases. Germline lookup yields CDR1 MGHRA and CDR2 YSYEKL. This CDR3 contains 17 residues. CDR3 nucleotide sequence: TGCGCCAGCAGCCAAGATCGGTCAGGGGCCCCTGGAAACACCATATATTTT. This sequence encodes CASSQDRSGAPGNTIYF.

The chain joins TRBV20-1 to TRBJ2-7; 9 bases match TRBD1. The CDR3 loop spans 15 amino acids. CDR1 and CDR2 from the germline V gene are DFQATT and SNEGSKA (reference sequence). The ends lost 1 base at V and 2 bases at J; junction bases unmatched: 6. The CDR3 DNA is TGCAGTGCTAGAGGACAGGGGGTCACCACCTACGAGCAGTACTTC. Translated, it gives CSARGQGVTTYEQYF.

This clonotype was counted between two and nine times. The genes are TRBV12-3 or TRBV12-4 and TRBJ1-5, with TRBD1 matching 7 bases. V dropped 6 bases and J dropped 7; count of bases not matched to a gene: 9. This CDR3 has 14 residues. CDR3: CASSRQGGSQPQHF. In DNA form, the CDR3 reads TGTGCCAGCAGCAGACAGGGAGGATCGCAGCCCCAGCATTTT.

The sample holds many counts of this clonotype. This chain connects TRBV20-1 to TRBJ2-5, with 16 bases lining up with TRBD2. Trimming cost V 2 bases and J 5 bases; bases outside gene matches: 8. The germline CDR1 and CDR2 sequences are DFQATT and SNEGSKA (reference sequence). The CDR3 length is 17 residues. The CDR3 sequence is CSARTGLAGGPRETQYF. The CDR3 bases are TGCAGTGCTAGAACGGGACTAGCGGGGGGGCCGAGGGAGACCCAGTACTTC.

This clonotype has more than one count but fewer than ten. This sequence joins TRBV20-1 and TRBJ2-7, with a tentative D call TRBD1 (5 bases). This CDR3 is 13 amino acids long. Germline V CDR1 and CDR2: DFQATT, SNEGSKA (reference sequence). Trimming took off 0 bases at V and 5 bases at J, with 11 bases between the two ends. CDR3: CSARDVRDHEQYF. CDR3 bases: TGCAGTGCTAGAGACGTCAGGGATCACGAGCAGTACTTC.

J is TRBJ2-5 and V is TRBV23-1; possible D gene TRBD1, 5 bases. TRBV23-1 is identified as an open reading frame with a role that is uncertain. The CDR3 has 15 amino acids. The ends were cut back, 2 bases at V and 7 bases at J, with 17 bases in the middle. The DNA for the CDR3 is TGCGCCAGCAGTCAAGAGGTCAGACAGCTCGGGACCCAGTACTTC. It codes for CASSQEVRQLGTQYF.

The CDR3 DNA is TGCAGTGCCAGTACCGACAGTACTAGCACAGATACGCAGTATTTT. This encodes CSASTDSTSTDTQYF. This rearrangement joins TRBV20-1 to TRBJ2-3; D might be TRBD1 (5 bases). The germline V gene encodes CDR1 DFQATT and CDR2 SNEGSKA (reference sequence). V lost 6 bases to trimming and J lost 0 bases, with 16 bases between them. This CDR3 contains 15 residues.

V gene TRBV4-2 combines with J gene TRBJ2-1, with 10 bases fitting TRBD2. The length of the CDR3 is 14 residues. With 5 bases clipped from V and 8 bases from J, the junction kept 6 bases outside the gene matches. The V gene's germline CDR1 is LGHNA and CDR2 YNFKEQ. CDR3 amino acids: CASSLAGGVDEQFF. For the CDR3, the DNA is TGTGCCAGCAGCTTAGCGGGAGGCGTCGATGAGCAGTTCTTC.

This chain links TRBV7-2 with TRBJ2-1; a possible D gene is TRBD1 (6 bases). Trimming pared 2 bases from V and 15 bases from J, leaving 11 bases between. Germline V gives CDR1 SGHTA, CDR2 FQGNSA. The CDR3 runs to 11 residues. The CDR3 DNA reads TGTGCCAGCAGCTTAAGGGACATCGCGTTCTTC. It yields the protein CASSLRDIAFF.

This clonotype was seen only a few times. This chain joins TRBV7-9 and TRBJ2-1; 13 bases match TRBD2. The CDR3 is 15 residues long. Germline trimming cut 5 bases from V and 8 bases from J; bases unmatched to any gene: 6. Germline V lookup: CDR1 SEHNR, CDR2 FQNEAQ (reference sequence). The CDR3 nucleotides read TGTGCCAGCAGCAAACTAGCGGGGGGGCCCGATGAGCAGTTCTTC. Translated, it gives CASSKLAGGPDEQFF.

The CDR3 region has the DNA TGCGCCAGCAGTTATTCCGGGACGGTTTATGGCTACACCTTC. It yields the protein CASSYSGTVYGYTF. The chain recombines TRBV5-1 with TRBJ1-2; possibly TRBD1 for D (5 bases). Per the germline V gene, CDR1 is SGHRS and CDR2 is YFSETQ. The germline V and J ends were trimmed by 5 bases and 5 bases, with 16 bases remaining between them. This CDR3 has 14 residues.